One sample yielded the 5 T cell receptor beta chains listed below, sequenced in a study of OX40 agonist ivuxolimab in advanced cancers. TCRdb keeps only in-frame clones here, not all; method: immunoSEQ multiplex PCR. The sample carries approximately 57,000 clones, around 90% recorded once. Sequencing used CD4+ or CD8+ T cells sorted from blood, obtained in a trial of the OX40 agonist ivuxolimab. The receptors derive from an adult with an advanced solid tumor such as melanoma, head and neck, liver or kidney cancer.

V usage is TRBV5-5 and J usage is TRBJ2-3, with D possibly TRBD2 on 6 matching bases. The CDR3 length is 14 residues. Germline V CDR1 and CDR2: SGHKS, YYEKEE (reference sequence). V gave up 4 bases and J gave up 2 bases, with 11 bases separating them. In DNA, the CDR3 is TGTGCCAGCAGCCTCCGACTAGACACAGATACGCAGTATTTT. This encodes CASSLRLDTDTQYF.

The rearrangement joins TRBV7-6 to TRBJ2-5, with D uncertain. Looked up from germline, CDR1 is SGHVS and CDR2 is FNYEAQ. Between the trimmed V and J ends, which lost 1 base and 5 bases, there was a span of 8 bases. CDR3 length: 13 amino acids. CDR3 amino acids: CASSLGERETQYF. CDR3 DNA: TGTGCCAGCAGCTTAGGGGAAAGGGAGACCCAGTACTTC.

The rearrangement joins TRBV5-4 to TRBJ2-7; D possibly corresponds to TRBD2 (5 bases). This CDR3 has 13 amino acids. CDR1 is SGHNT and CDR2 is YYREEE in the germline V gene (reference sequence). The ends were cut back, 1 base at V and 2 bases at J, with 7 bases in the middle. This CDR3 is CASSLQEAYEQYF. The DNA for the CDR3 is TGTGCCAGCAGCTTGCAGGAGGCCTACGAGCAGTACTTC.

The genes are TRBV4-3 and TRBJ2-1, with 11 bases that match TRBD2. V lost 4 bases and J lost 12; bases outside the gene matches: 14. This CDR3 region has 16 residues. Per the germline V gene, CDR1 is LGHNA and CDR2 is YSLEER. CDR3 sequence: CASSREPETSGSMQFF. The CDR3 DNA sequence: TGCGCCAGCAGCCGCGAACCTGAAACTAGCGGGAGCATGCAGTTCTTC.

This rearrangement joins TRBV30 to TRBJ2-1; D is ambiguous. The germline V and J ends were trimmed by 1 base and 7 bases, with 11 bases remaining between them. The germline gives CDR1 GTSNPN, CDR2 SVGIG (reference sequence). This CDR3 spans 13 amino acids. CDR3 residues: CAWSGLVSNEQFF. The CDR3 nucleotides are TGTGCCTGGAGTGGGTTAGTTTCGAATGAGCAGTTCTTC.